This is a list of T cell receptor beta chains from one sample in a study of vaccination and CD4 T cells after COVID-19. TCRdb redid the calling of the PCR reads with MiXCR, one entry per CDR3 protein. The data show over 10,000 distinct CDR3 sequences, around two fifths seen once. No antigen is known for these receptors. The sequenced material came from CD4+ T cells from blood, cultured in vitro. These receptors all stem from a human donor who had recovered from COVID-19. CDR3s include the opening cysteine and the closing phenylalanine or tryptophan. D genes are given only for firm matches. Clone size, where shown, is once, few, many, or a class for clones that have expanded.

d_call	clone_size	j_call	v_call	cdr3_nt	cdr3_aa
.	few	TRBJ1-5	TRBV6-2/TRBV6-3	TGTGCCAGCAGATACAGGGGCAATCAGCCCCAGCATTTT	CASRYRGNQPQHF
.	few	TRBJ1-5	TRBV30	TGTGCCTGGAGTGTAGTGGGTAGCAATCAGCCCCAGCATTTT	CAWSVVGSNQPQHF
TRBD2	few	TRBJ2-7	TRBV30	TGTGCCTGGACCACTAGCGGGAGGGCCAGTGAGCAGTACTTC	CAWTTSGRASEQYF
.	few	TRBJ1-5	TRBV6-1	TGTGCCAGCAGCATTTATAGAACAGCAAATCAGCCCCAGCATTTT	CASSIYRTANQPQHF
TRBD2	.	TRBJ2-3	TRBV7-3	TGTGCCAGCAGCGCGAGGCCTAGCGGGAGCACAGATACGCAGTATTTT	CASSARPSGSTDTQYF
.	.	TRBJ1-2	TRBV7-6	TGTGCCGGCAACTTTCTCCAGGGTGATGGCTACACCTTC	CAGNFLQGDGYTF
.	few	TRBJ1-5	TRBV20-1	TGCAGTGCTAGAGAGGTTTCGTATCAGCCCCAGCATTTT	CSAREVSYQPQHF
.	few	TRBJ1-1	TRBV2	TGTGCCAGCAGTGAATTGCAGGGCCCTGAAGCTTTCTTT	CASSELQGPEAFF
.	few	TRBJ2-7	TRBV6-5	TGTGCCAGCAGTTATGGGACCCGCTACGAGCAGTACTTC	CASSYGTRYEQYF
TRBD1	.	TRBJ1-2	TRBV6-5	TGTGCCAGCAGTTCGATCCGCGGACAGGGTGGGAATGGCTACACCTTC	CASSSIRGQGGNGYTF
.	.	TRBJ2-3	TRBV19	TGTGCCAGTAGTATAGATAATCGGGGGGCCGGTTTTACAGATACGCAGTATTTT	CASSIDNRGAGFTDTQYF
.	.	TRBJ1-5	TRBV19	TGTGCCTCACACGGGAGTTTCAATCAGCCCCAGCATTTT	CASHGSFNQPQHF
.	few	TRBJ1-2	TRBV15	TGTGCCACCAGCAGAGAATCTATAGCCCCAGGCGGCTACACCTTC	CATSRESIAPGGYTF
.	.	TRBJ1-1	TRBV12-3/TRBV12-4	TGTGCCAGCAGCCAGGGACCCAACACTGAAGCTTTCTTT	CASSQGPNTEAFF
.	.	TRBJ1-3	TRBV6-2/TRBV6-3	TGTGCCAGCACCCAAGGAAACACCATATATTTT	CASTQGNTIYF
.	few	TRBJ2-1	TRBV6-1	TGTGCCAGCAGTGGTTGGACAGCTAACAATGAGCAGTTCTTC	CASSGWTANNEQFF
.	few	TRBJ1-2	TRBV6-5	TGTGCCAGCAGTTTAAACGGGTGGGGTGGCTACACCTTC	CASSLNGWGGYTF
.	.	TRBJ1-1	TRBV27	TGTGCCAGCAGTTTAGGTCTAGGGGGGAACACTGAAGCTTTCTTT	CASSLGLGGNTEAFF
.	.	TRBJ1-3	TRBV20-1	TGCAGTGCTAGGGATGGGAGGGGAAACACCATATATTTT	CSARDGRGNTIYF
.	few	TRBJ2-2	TRBV7-2	TGTGCCAGCAGCTGGGGAAGAGTGGCCGGGGAGCTGTTTTTT	CASSWGRVAGELFF
.	.	TRBJ2-3	TRBV6-1	TGTGCCAGCAGTCCAAAAGCCCAAGGTACGCAGTATTTT	CASSPKAQGTQYF
TRBD2	.	TRBJ2-7	TRBV20-1	TGCAGTGCTATTATGGCTAGCGGGGGTTCATTCTCCTACGAGCAGTACTTC	CSAIMASGGSFSYEQYF